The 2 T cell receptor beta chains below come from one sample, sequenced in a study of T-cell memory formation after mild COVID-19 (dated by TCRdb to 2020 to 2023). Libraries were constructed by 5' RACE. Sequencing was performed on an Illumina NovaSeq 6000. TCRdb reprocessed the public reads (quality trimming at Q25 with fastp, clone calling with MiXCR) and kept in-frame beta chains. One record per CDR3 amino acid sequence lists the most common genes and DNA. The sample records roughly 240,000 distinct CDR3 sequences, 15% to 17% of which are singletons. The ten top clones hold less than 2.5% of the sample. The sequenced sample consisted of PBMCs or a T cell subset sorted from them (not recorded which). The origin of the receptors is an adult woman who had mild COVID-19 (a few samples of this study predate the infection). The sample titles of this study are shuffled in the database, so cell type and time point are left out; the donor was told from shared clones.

DNA for the CDR3: TGTGCCAGCAGCTCCTCCCGAGTGGGGTCCAATGAGCAGTTCTTC. Its translation: CASSSSRVGSNEQFF. This sequence joins TRBV7-3 and TRBJ2-1, with unresolved D. Per germline, CDR1 SGHTA and CDR2 FQGTGA. V was pared by 4 bases and J by 6 bases, with 16 bases between. The length of the CDR3 is 15 residues.

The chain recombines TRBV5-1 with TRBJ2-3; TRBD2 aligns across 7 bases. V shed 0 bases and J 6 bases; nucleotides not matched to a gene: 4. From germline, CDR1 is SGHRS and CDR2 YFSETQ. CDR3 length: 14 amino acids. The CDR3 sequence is CASSLDGGLDTQYF. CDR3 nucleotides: TGCGCCAGCAGCTTGGACGGGGGGTTGGATACGCAGTATTTT.